These 18 T cell receptor beta chains were sequenced from one sample in a study of shared clonotypes between healthy human individuals. Assay used: immunoSEQ multiplex PCR; TCRdb lists only in-frame clones, some missing. Of around 1 million clones in the sample, more than 75% were seen once. Specimen: memory CD4+ T cells sorted from blood. As for subset: CD45RA-negative fraction. Source of these receptors: a man aged 18 to 30 in good health.

This chain uses TRBV4-3 with TRBJ1-4, with D tentatively TRBD1 (6 bases). V was pared by 0 bases and J by 7 bases, with 9 bases between. The CDR3 totals 14 residues. The germline V gene has CDR1 LGHNA and CDR2 YSLEER. The CDR3 DNA reads TGCGCCAGCAGCCAAGACAGGGGTAGTGAAAAACTGTTTTTT. Translation: CASSQDRGSEKLFF.

The chain employs TRBV30 and TRBJ2-7; D gene ambiguous. Deletions cut 4 bases from V and 8 bases from J, with 12 bases between. Germline V gene data show CDR1 as GTSNPN and CDR2 as SVGIG (reference sequence). The CDR3 sequence is 11 residues long. The CDR3 sequence is CAWNYLTKQYF. In DNA, the CDR3 is TGTGCCTGGAACTATCTGACGAAGCAGTACTTC.

The rearrangement links TRBV5-1 to TRBJ2-1; no reliable D call. The V end was cut by 0 bases, the J end by 2 bases, with 9 bases between. This CDR3 is 15 amino acids long. Germline V CDR1 and CDR2: SGHRS, YFSETQ. The CDR3 bases are TGCGCCAGCAGCTTGGATCCAGTCACCTACAATGAGCAGTTCTTC. It specifies CASSLDPVTYNEQFF.

The rearrangement links TRBV6-1 to TRBJ1-5; D uncertain. Trimming took off 5 bases at V and 9 bases at J, with 14 bases between the two ends. The CDR3 extends over 13 amino acids. Germline V gene lookup returns CDR1 MNHNS and CDR2 SASEGT. The CDR3 sequence: CASSSGPIGPQHF. In DNA form, the CDR3 reads TGTGCCAGCAGTTCGGGCCCGATAGGGCCCCAGCATTTT.

In this sample, this clone turned up a few times. The chain recombines TRBV10-1 with TRBJ2-7, with D unclear. V shed 6 bases and J shed 4 bases, with 13 bases lying between them. The CDR3 runs to 13 residues. Germline values: CDR1 WNHNN, CDR2 SYGVQD (reference sequence). The CDR3 reads CASRPEICYEQYF. CDR3 DNA sequence: TGCGCCAGCAGACCCGAGATTTGTTACGAGCAGTACTTC.

This chain connects TRBV10-2 to TRBJ2-3; a possible D gene is TRBD2 (6 bases). Germline loops: CDR1 WSHSY, CDR2 SAAADI. CDR3 length: 15 residues. V was cut by 6 bases and J by 2 bases, with 15 bases left in between. CDR3 sequence reads: CASSSSRETTDTQYF. For the CDR3, the DNA is TGCGCCAGCAGCTCTAGTCGGGAGACCACAGATACGCAGTATTTT.

The chain links TRBV25-1 to TRBJ2-3; the D gene is possibly TRBD1 (6 bases). The CDR3 spans 13 residues. Per the germline V gene, CDR1 is MGHDK and CDR2 is SYGVNS. The germline V and J ends were trimmed by 4 bases and 3 bases, with 8 bases remaining between them. CDR3 nucleotide sequence: TGTGCCAGCAGTGTTCAGGGGACAGATACGCAGTATTTT. This encodes CASSVQGTDTQYF.

The chain recombines TRBV30 with TRBJ1-4; the D gene is possibly TRBD1 (6 bases). From germline, CDR1 is GTSNPN and CDR2 SVGIG (reference sequence). V lost 4 bases and J 4 bases, leaving 13 bases between the germline ends. The CDR3 extends over 14 amino acids. The CDR3 nucleotides read TGTGCCTGGACCCAGGACAGCCTTAATGAAAAACTGTTTTTT. It translates to CAWTQDSLNEKLFF. Drawing the rest from reference TRBV30 and TRBJ1-4, the complete variable domain is SQTIHQWPATLVQPVGSPLSLECTVEGTSNPNLYWYRQAAGRGLQLLFYSVGIGQISSEVPQNLSASRPQDRQFILSSKKLLLSDSGFYLCAWTQDSLNEKLFFGSGTQLSVL.

J is TRBJ2-1 and V is TRBV15, with D possibly TRBD1 on 6 matching bases. The V and J ends lost 0 bases and 4 bases respectively, with 13 bases between them. This CDR3 contains 16 residues. Germline assignment: CDR1 LNHNV and CDR2 YYDKDF (reference sequence). The CDR3 DNA reads as TGTGCCACCAGCAGAGATTTGGACAGAACTTACAATGAGCAGTTCTTC. Residues: CATSRDLDRTYNEQFF.

This chain connects TRBV5-4 to TRBJ1-2; D is ambiguous. The CDR3 is 13 residues long. Germline V gene lookup returns CDR1 SGHNT and CDR2 YYREEE (reference sequence). Trimming cost V 0 bases and J 8 bases, with 11 bases left between them. The CDR3 coding sequence is TGTGCCAGCAGCTTGGCAAAGGTTCGCGGCTACACCTTC. This gives the protein CASSLAKVRGYTF.

The chain uses TRBV5-6 and TRBJ2-7; 8 bases match TRBD2. V trimming: 0 bases; J trimming: 3 bases; junction bases outside the gene matches: 11. CDR1 SGHDT and CDR2 YYEEEE come from the germline V gene. The CDR3 sequence is 17 residues long. DNA for the CDR3: TGTGCCAGCAGCTTGGGGATAGCGGGACGGATTCTCTACGAGCAGTACTTC. Its protein product is CASSLGIAGRILYEQYF.

The chain couples TRBV30 to TRBJ2-5, with 9 bases identical to TRBD1. Germline CDR1 GTSNPN, CDR2 SVGIG (reference sequence). The CDR3 sequence is 12 residues long. With V trimmed by 2 bases and J by 9 bases, 4 bases remained unmatched. CDR3 bases: TGTGCCTGGAGTACGGACAGGGGTGCCCAGTACTTC. Translated, it gives CAWSTDRGAQYF.

The sample holds one count of this clone. This sequence joins TRBV5-1 and TRBJ2-3; D possibly corresponds to TRBD2 (6 bases). V was pared by 3 bases and J by 0 bases, with 11 bases between. Germline V gives CDR1 SGHRS, CDR2 YFSETQ. The CDR3 covers 15 residues. This CDR3 is CASSSWTTSTDTQYF. The CDR3 region has the DNA TGCGCCAGCAGCTCCTGGACTACTAGCACAGATACGCAGTATTTT. The full variable domain, with the rest looked up from reference TRBV5-1 and TRBJ2-3, is KAGVTQTPRYLIKTRGQQVTLSCSPISGHRSVSWYQQTPGQGLQFLFEYFSETQRNKGNFPGRFSGRQFSNSRSEMNVSTLELGDSALYLCASSSWTTSTDTQYFGPGTRLTVL.

The rearrangement links TRBV7-9 to TRBJ2-5, with 9 positions matching TRBD1. The germline CDR1 and CDR2 sequences are SEHNR and FQNEAQ (reference sequence). This CDR3 has 13 amino acids. V gave up 5 bases and J gave up 10 bases; unmatched junction bases: 8. The chain's CDR3 is CASSRVQGAGQYF. The CDR3 DNA follows: TGTGCCAGCAGCCGAGTACAGGGGGCGGGCCAGTACTTC.

V and J are TRBV28 and TRBJ2-7, with 7 positions matching TRBD1. Germline V gives CDR1 MDHEN, CDR2 SYDVKM. The CDR3 runs 14 residues. With V trimmed by 5 bases and J by 12 bases, 16 bases remained unmatched. In nucleotides, the CDR3 is TGTGCCAGCAGTCTCCAATTAACAGGGGAGAGTACGTACTTC. This translates into CASSLQLTGESTYF.

The J gene is TRBJ2-7, the V gene TRBV28, with 7 bases matching TRBD2. This CDR3 is built from 14 residues. The germline CDR1 and CDR2 sequences are MDHEN and SYDVKM. J lost 3 bases, V lost 6 bases, and 8 bases had no gene match. CDR3 amino acids: CASSLTGGRYEQYF. The CDR3, as DNA: TGTGCCAGCAGCTTGACGGGGGGTCGCTACGAGCAGTACTTC.

The chain couples TRBV19 to TRBJ1-1, with 7 bases lining up with TRBD1. Trimming took 6 bases from V and 1 from J; bases not matched to a gene: 8. The CDR3 length is 15 residues. The germline gives CDR1 LNHDA, CDR2 SQIVND (reference sequence). The CDR3 DNA follows: TGTGCCAGTAGCCTTACCCAGGGGGAGAACACTGAAGCTTTCTTT. Encoded protein: CASSLTQGENTEAFF.

The CDR3 DNA follows: TGTGCCATCAGTGAGGGCAGGGGGCAGCAAAATGAGCAGTTCTTC. Protein sequence: CAISEGRGQQNEQFF. The chain recombines TRBV10-3 with TRBJ2-1; TRBD1 aligns across 8 bases. The CDR3 totals 15 residues. V lost 2 bases to trimming and J lost 7 bases; unmatched junction nucleotides: 7. Germline values: CDR1 ENHRY, CDR2 SYGVKD.